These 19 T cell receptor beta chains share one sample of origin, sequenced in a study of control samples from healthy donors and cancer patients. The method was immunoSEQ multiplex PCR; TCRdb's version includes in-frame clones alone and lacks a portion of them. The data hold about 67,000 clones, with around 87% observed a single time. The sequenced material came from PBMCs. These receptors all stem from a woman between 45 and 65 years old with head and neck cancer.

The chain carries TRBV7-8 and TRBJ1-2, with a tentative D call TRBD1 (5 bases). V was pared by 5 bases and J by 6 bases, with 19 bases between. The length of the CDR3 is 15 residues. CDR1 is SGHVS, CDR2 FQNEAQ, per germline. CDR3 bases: TGTGCCAGCAGCACTCACCCCCCCAGGGCTAATGGCTACACCTTC. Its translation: CASSTHPPRANGYTF.

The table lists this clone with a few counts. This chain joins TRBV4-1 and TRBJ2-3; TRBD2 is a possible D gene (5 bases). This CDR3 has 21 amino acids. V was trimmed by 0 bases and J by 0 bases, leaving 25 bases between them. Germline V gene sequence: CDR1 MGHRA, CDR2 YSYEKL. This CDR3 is CASSQEEPRTGSSSSTDTQYF. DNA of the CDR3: TGCGCCAGCAGCCAAGAAGAACCGAGGACGGGATCGTCGTCTAGCACAGATACGCAGTATTTT.

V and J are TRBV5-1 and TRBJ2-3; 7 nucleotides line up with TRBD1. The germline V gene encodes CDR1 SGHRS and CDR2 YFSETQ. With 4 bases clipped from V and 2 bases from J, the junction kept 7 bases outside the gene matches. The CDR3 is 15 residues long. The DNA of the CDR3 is TGCGCCAGCAGCCCGACAGGGCCCTCCACAGATACGCAGTATTTT. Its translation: CASSPTGPSTDTQYF.

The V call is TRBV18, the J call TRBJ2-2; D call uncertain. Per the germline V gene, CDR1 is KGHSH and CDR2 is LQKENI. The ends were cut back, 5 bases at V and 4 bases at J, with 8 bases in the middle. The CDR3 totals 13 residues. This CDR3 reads CASSSKSTGELFF. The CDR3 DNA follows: TGTGCCAGCTCATCTAAGAGCACCGGGGAGCTGTTTTTT.

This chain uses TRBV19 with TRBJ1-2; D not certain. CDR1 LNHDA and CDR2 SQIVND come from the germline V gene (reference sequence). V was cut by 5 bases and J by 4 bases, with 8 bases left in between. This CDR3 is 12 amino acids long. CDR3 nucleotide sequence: TGTGCCAGTAGTGCGGGCGGCTATGGCTACACCTTC. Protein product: CASSAGGYGYTF. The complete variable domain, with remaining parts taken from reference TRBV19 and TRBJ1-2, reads DGGITQSPKYLFRKEGQNVTLSCEQNLNHDAMYWYRQDPGQGLRLIYYSQIVNDFQKGDIAEGYSVSREKKESFPLTVTSAQKNPTAFYLCASSAGGYGYTFGSGTRLTVV.

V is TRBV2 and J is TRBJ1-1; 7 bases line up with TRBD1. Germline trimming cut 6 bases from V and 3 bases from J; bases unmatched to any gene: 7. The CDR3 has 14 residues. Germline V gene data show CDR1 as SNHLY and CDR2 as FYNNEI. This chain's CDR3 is CASRTGNGDTEAFF. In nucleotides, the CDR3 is TGTGCCAGCAGGACAGGGAACGGGGACACTGAAGCTTTCTTT. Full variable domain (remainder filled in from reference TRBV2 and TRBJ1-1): EPEVTQTPSHQVTQMGQEVILRCVPISNHLYFYWYRQILGQKVEFLVSFYNNEISEKSEIFDDQFSVERPDGSNFTLKIRSTKLEDSAMYFCASRTGNGDTEAFFGQGTRLTVV.

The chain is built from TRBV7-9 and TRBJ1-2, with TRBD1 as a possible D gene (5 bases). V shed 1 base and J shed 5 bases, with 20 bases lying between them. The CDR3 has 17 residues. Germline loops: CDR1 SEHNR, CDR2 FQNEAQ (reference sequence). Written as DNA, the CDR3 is TGTGCCAGCAGCTTAGGAAGGGGATTTGCTGAGGCTTATGGCTACACCTTC. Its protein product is CASSLGRGFAEAYGYTF.

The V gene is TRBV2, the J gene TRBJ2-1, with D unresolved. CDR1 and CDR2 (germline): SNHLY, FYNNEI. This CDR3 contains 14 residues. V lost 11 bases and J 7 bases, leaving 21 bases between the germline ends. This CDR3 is CAGKIRVSQNEQFF. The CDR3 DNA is TGTGCCGGCAAAATCCGGGTTTCGCAGAATGAGCAGTTCTTC.

In nucleotides, the CDR3 is TGTGCCAGCAGCGTAGATTGGGGTGAGCAGTTCTTC. Its protein is CASSVDWGEQFF. The J gene is TRBJ2-1, the V gene TRBV9; no reliable D call. Germline values: CDR1 SGDLS, CDR2 YYNGEE. The CDR3 spans 12 residues. V shed 0 bases and J shed 9 bases, with 7 bases lying between them.

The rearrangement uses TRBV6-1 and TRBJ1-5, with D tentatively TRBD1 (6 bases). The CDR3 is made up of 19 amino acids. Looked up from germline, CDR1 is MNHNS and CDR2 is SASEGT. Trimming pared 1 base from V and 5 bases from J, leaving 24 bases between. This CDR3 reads CASSEGYGRGWVGYQPQHF. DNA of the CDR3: TGTGCCAGCAGTGAAGGCTACGGCAGGGGATGGGTCGGGTATCAGCCCCAGCATTTT.

This CDR3 reads CASSRDRGENEQFF. CDR3 bases: TGCGCCAGCAGCCGGGACAGGGGAGAGAATGAGCAGTTCTTC. This chain uses TRBV5-1 with TRBJ2-1, with TRBD1 matching 10 bases. V trimming: 4 bases; J trimming: 7 bases; junction bases outside the gene matches: 5. CDR1 and CDR2 (germline): SGHRS, YFSETQ. The CDR3 spans 14 residues.

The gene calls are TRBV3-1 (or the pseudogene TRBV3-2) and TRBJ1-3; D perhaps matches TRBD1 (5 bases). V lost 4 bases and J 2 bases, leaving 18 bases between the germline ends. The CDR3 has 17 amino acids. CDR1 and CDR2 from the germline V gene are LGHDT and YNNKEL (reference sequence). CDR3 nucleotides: TGTGCCAGCAGCCCCCGGTCCAGGGCAGCGGCTGGAAACACCATATATTTT. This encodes CASSPRSRAAAGNTIYF.

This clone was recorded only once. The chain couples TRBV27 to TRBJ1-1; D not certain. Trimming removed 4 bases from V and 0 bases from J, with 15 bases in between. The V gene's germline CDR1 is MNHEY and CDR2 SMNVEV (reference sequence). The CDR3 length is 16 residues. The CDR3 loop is CASSSARVIMNTEAFF. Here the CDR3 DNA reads TGTGCCAGCAGTTCAGCCCGAGTAATAATGAACACTGAAGCTTTCTTT.

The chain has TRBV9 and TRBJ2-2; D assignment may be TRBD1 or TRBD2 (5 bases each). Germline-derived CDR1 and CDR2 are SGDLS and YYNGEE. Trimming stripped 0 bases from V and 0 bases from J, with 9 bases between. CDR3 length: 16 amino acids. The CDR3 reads CASSVVSGPNTGELFF. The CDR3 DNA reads TGTGCCAGCAGCGTAGTGTCGGGGCCGAACACCGGGGAGCTGTTTTTT.

CDR3 nucleotides: TGTGCCACCAGTGATCCGGGATCCACTGAAGCTTTCTTT. Amino acid sequence: CATSDPGSTEAFF. The chain carries TRBV24-1 and TRBJ1-1; D not resolved. V was shortened by 3 bases and J by 4 bases, with 8 bases between the two germline ends. The germline V gene has CDR1 KGHDR and CDR2 SFDVKD. CDR3 length: 13 residues.

The CDR3 sequence: CASSQGDNGNTIYF. In DNA, the CDR3 is TGTGCCAGCTCACAGGGGGATAATGGAAACACCATATATTTT. The genes are TRBV18 and TRBJ1-3, with TRBD1 as a possible D gene (6 bases). With 4 bases removed from V and 3 bases from J, the gap between germline ends came to 10 bases. The CDR3 runs 14 residues. The germline gives CDR1 KGHSH, CDR2 LQKENI.

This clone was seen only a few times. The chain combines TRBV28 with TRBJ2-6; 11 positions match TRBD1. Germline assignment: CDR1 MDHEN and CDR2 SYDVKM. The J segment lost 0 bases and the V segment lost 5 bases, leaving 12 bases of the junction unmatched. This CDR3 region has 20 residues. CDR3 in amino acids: CASSRRHGTGGFSGANVLTF. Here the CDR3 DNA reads TGTGCCAGCAGTCGAAGACACGGGACAGGGGGTTTCTCTGGGGCCAACGTCCTGACTTTC.

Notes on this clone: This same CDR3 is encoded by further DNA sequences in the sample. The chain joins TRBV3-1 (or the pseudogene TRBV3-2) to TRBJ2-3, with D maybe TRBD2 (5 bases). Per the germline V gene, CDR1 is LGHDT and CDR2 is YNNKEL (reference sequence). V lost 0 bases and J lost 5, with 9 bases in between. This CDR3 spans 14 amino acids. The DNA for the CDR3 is TGTGCCAGCAGCCAAGATGGGAGCCGAGATACGCAGTATTTT. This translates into CASSQDGSRDTQYF.

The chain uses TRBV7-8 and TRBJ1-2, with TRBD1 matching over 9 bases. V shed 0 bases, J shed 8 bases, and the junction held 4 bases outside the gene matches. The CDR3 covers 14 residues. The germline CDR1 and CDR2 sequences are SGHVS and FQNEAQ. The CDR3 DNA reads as TGTGCCAGCAGCTTAGCGGGACAGGGAAGAGGCTACACCTTC. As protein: CASSLAGQGRGYTF.